This TCR beta chain was sequenced in a study of T cell changes during pregnancy in multiple sclerosis. The table came from immunoSEQ multiplex PCR; TCRdb's copy has only in-frame clones and leaves some out. The sample lists just under 45,000 clones, more than 90% occurring once. From germline, CDR1 is WSHSY and CDR2 SAAADI. This CDR3 is built from 14 residues. V was shortened by 8 bases and J by 0 bases, with 11 bases between the two germline ends. The rearrangement uses TRBV10-2 and TRBJ2-1; no firm D call. This receptor was identified in a female donor with multiple sclerosis, enrolled in a pregnancy study. Here the sequenced sample was CD4+ T cells from peripheral blood mononuclear cells, taken in the first trimester of pregnancy. The CDR3 DNA reads TGCGCCAGCTCCGTCCGGAGCTCCTACAATGAGCAGTTCTTC. Translation: CASSVRSSYNEQFF.